This T cell receptor beta chain came from a study of blood T cell repertoires in COVID-19. CDR3 length: 17 amino acids. V dropped 5 bases and J dropped 7; count of bases not matched to a gene: 11. In germline, CDR1 is SEHNR, CDR2 FQNEAQ (reference sequence). Under the authors' procedure: Cell counts per sample came from amplifying reference gene primers. TCRdb's copy holds only in-frame clones and misses some; the assay was immunoSEQ multiplex PCR. For V, J and clone size, that table is used; D and trimming come from the DNA. Here the sample spans about 230,000 clones, 84% being singletons. This receptor was identified in a man aged 60-69 years who had recovered from COVID-19. Input material: PBMCs or T cells enriched from blood (not recorded which). The chain employs TRBV7-9 and TRBJ2-5, with 15 bases lining up with TRBD2. CDR3 amino acids: CASSVGTSGGLPRTQYF. The CDR3 region has the DNA TGTGCCAGCAGCGTCGGGACTAGCGGGGGGCTCCCACGGACCCAGTACTTC.